This T cell receptor (beta chain) is from a study of graft-versus-host responses after intestinal transplantation. Overall study context: Induction using anti-thymocyte globulin, followed by tacrolimus and steroids for 2 to 4 years, was given to all recipients.

This CDR3 region has 14 residues. Trimming cost V 6 bases and J 2 bases; bases outside gene matches: 6. Germline CDR1 and CDR2: MNHNY and SVGAGI (reference sequence). Overall study findings and caveats: Early post-transplant HvG declines showed an association with peak circulating GvH clone levels.

Repertoires were generated with immunoSEQ multiplex PCR, while TCRdb's copy carries only in-frame clones and drops some. Here the sample spans about 11,000 clones, 30% to 40% being singletons. The V and J genes are TRBV6-6 and TRBJ2-5, with 7 positions matching TRBD2. The sequence was obtained from a human patient who was an organ donor for intestinal transplantation. The input for sequencing was alloreactive CD4+ T cells from a mixed lymphocyte reaction culture, taken before transplantation. Subset given: CFSE-low proliferating T cells sorted from roughly six-day pre-transplant mixed lymphocyte reaction (GvH or HvG direction). The DNA for the CDR3 is TGTGCCAGCAGGATCTCGGGGGGACAAGAGACCCAGTACTTC. As protein: CASRISGGQETQYF.